This entry lists 11 T cell receptor beta chains sequenced from one sample in a study of blood T cell repertoires in COVID-19 (TCRdb year 2020). Library preparation was by the immunoSEQ multiplex PCR assay. In TCRdb, the immuneACCESS table is reduced to in-frame sequences with V and J assigned. These tables do not hold every clone; where another copy was compared, an unresolved V gene accounts for under half, and the others remain unexplained. In all, the sample holds around 160,000 clones, and approximately 91% of those were seen once. The ten largest clones capture more than 2% of the sample. The sample was peripheral blood. Receptors originate from a man younger than 35 with acute or convalescent COVID-19.

The chain couples TRBV5-6 to TRBJ2-2, with 10 bases aligning to TRBD1. The CDR3 has 16 amino acids. V lost 6 bases to trimming and J lost 3 bases; unmatched junction nucleotides: 8. Per germline, CDR1 SGHDT and CDR2 YYEEEE. The CDR3 nucleotides read TGTGCCAGCATCGTTGGGGGACAGGGGTACACCGGGGAGCTGTTTTTT. Translating gives CASIVGGQGYTGELFF. Using reference TRBV5-6 and TRBJ2-2 for the parts outside the CDR3, the full variable domain is DAGVTQSPTHLIKTRGQQVTLRCSPKSGHDTVSWYQQALGQGPQFIFQYYEEEERQRGNFPDRFSGHQFPNYSSELNVNALLLGDSALYLCASIVGGQGYTGELFFGEGSRLTVL.

CDR3 coding DNA: TGTGCCAGCAGTTTGATCTCTCAGGGGGCTATGGGCTACACCTTC. It is translated as CASSLISQGAMGYTF. V and J are TRBV28 and TRBJ1-2; 8 nucleotides match TRBD1. The CDR3 covers 15 residues. The V gene's germline CDR1 is MDHEN and CDR2 SYDVKM. Trimming at V came to 3 bases and at J to 8 bases, leaving 11 bases not matched to a gene.

The V call is TRBV30, the J call TRBJ1-5; the D is unclear. Per germline, CDR1 GTSNPN and CDR2 SVGIG (reference sequence). The CDR3 is 16 amino acids. Trimming stripped 0 bases from V and 1 base from J, with 13 bases between. This chain's CDR3 is CAWSVPGGFSNQPQHF. Here the CDR3 DNA reads TGTGCCTGGAGTGTACCAGGAGGGTTCAGCAATCAGCCCCAGCATTTT.

The chain combines TRBV14 with TRBJ2-1; 13 nucleotides align to TRBD2. The CDR3 runs to 17 residues. Germline V gene data show CDR1 as SGHDN and CDR2 as FVKESK. V dropped 3 bases and J dropped 7; count of bases not matched to a gene: 9. The CDR3 bases are TGTGCCAGCAGCCAGGCCCGGACTAGCGGGAGATCGAATGAGCAGTTCTTC. Its protein product is CASSQARTSGRSNEQFF.

This chain connects TRBV6-5 to TRBJ1-4; D perhaps matches TRBD1 (5 bases). In germline, CDR1 is MNHEY, CDR2 SVGAGI. Trimming shortened V by 2 bases and J by 8 bases, and 15 bases separated the two germline ends. CDR3 length: 15 residues. CDR3 sequence: CASSYRQLVGEKLFF. DNA for the CDR3: TGTGCCAGCAGTTACAGACAGCTAGTGGGGGAAAAACTGTTTTTT.

The J gene is TRBJ1-6, the V gene TRBV11-2; TRBD1 matches 7 bases. V trimming: 5 bases; J trimming: 9 bases; junction bases outside the gene matches: 7. Per the germline V gene, CDR1 is SGHAT and CDR2 is FQNNGV. This CDR3 is built from 14 residues. The CDR3 DNA is TGTGCCAGCAGCGGAGACAGGGTCGGTTCACCCCTCCACTTT. As protein: CASSGDRVGSPLHF.

The J gene is TRBJ1-1, the V gene TRBV3-1 (or the pseudogene TRBV3-2); weak D call: TRBD1 (5 bases). Germline V gene sequence: CDR1 LGHDT, CDR2 YNNKEL (reference sequence). The V and J ends lost 1 base and 7 bases respectively, with 16 bases between them. The CDR3 sequence is 15 residues long. The CDR3: CASSQGGGRLIEAFF. The CDR3, as DNA: TGTGCCAGCAGCCAAGGGGGCGGGAGGTTGATTGAAGCTTTCTTT.

The chain links TRBV6-5 to TRBJ2-5, with TRBD2 identical over 9 bases. Losses at the gene ends were 8 bases for V and 5 bases for J; bases not matched to a gene: 9. The germline V gene has CDR1 MNHEY and CDR2 SVGAGI. The CDR3 runs 14 residues. The CDR3 loop reads CASRGSGGRETQYF. The CDR3 coding sequence is TGTGCCAGCCGGGGAAGCGGGGGGCGGGAGACCCAGTACTTC.

The V call is TRBV5-6, the J call TRBJ1-2; TRBD1 matches 10 bases. The germline V gene has CDR1 SGHDT and CDR2 YYEEEE. The J segment lost 4 bases and the V segment lost 4 bases, leaving 1 base of the junction unmatched. The CDR3 contains 13 residues. CDR3 sequence: CASSRDRGYGYTF. DNA of the CDR3: TGTGCCAGCAGCCGGGACAGGGGCTATGGCTACACCTTC.

This rearrangement joins TRBV19 to TRBJ2-7; D possibly corresponds to TRBD1 (6 bases). Germline loops: CDR1 LNHDA, CDR2 SQIVND (reference sequence). The CDR3 consists of 17 residues. V lost 0 bases and J 0 bases, leaving 15 bases between the germline ends. CDR3 DNA: TGTGCCAGTAGTATAGATGGGGGCAGGGGCCCCTCCTACGAGCAGTACTTC. Its protein product is CASSIDGGRGPSYEQYF.

The gene calls are TRBV19 and TRBJ1-3; 7 bases are shared with TRBD1. Germline values: CDR1 LNHDA, CDR2 SQIVND (reference sequence). The CDR3 consists of 15 residues. J gave up 4 bases and V 3 bases, and 6 bases lay outside the gene matches. The CDR3 sequence: CASSIGDSAGNTIYF. The CDR3 DNA reads TGTGCCAGTAGTATCGGGGACAGCGCAGGAAACACCATATATTTT.